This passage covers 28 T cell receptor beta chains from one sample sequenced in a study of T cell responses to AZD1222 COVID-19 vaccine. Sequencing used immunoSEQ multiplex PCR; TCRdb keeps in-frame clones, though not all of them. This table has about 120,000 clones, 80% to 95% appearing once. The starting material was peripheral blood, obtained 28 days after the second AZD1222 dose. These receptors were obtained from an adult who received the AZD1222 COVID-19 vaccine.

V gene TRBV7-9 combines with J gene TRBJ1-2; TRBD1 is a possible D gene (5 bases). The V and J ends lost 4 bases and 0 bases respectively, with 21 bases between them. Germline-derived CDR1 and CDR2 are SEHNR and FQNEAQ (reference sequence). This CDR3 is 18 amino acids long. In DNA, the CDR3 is TGTGCCAGCAGCTCATTCGGGGGACGGAATAACGCTAACTATGGCTACACCTTC. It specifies CASSSFGGRNNANYGYTF.

CDR3 bases: TGTGCCAGCAGCTTATCGGGCGGGACCCATACCGGGGAGCTGTTTTTT. This sequence encodes CASSLSGGTHTGELFF. The chain is built from TRBV7-2 and TRBJ2-2; D is perhaps TRBD2 (6 bases). The CDR3 covers 16 residues. CDR1 and CDR2 (germline): SGHTA, FQGNSA. The V gene lost 2 bases and the J gene lost 5 bases, with 15 bases spanning the gap.

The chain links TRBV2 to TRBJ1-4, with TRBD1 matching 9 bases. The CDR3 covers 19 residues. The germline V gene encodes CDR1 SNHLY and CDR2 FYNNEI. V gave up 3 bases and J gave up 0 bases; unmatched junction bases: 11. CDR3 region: CASSDLDRGGLATNEKLFF. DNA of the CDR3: TGTGCCAGCAGTGACTTAGACAGGGGGGGACTTGCAACTAATGAAAAACTGTTTTTT.

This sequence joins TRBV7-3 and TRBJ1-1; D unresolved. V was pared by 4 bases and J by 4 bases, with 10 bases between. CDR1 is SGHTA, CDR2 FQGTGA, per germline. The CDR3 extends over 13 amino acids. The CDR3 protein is CASSSSWGTEAFF. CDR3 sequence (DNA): TGTGCCAGCAGCTCGTCGTGGGGCACTGAAGCTTTCTTT.

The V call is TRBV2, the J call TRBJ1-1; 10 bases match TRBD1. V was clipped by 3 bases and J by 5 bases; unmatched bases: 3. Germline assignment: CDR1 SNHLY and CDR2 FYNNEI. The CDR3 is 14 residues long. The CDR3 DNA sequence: TGTGCCAGCAGTGAGTTGGACAGGGGGACTGAAGCTTTCTTT. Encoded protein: CASSELDRGTEAFF.

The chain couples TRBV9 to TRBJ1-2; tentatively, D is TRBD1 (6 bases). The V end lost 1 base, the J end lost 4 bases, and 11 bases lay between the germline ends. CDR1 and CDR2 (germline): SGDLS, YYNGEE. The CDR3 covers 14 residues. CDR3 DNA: TGTGCCAGCAGCGTATGGCAGGGGCTCTATGGCTACACCTTC. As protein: CASSVWQGLYGYTF.

CDR3: CASSLSEGSPLHF. The CDR3 region has the DNA TGTGCCAGCAGTTTGAGCGAGGGCTCACCCCTCCACTTT. The chain uses TRBV12-3 or TRBV12-4 and TRBJ1-6, with D hard to call. This CDR3 is built from 13 residues. The V gene lost 3 bases and the J gene lost 10 bases, with 10 bases spanning the gap.

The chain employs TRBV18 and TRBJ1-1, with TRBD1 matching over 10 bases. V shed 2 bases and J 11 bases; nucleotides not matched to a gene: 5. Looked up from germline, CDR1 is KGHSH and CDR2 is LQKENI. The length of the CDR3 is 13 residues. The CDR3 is CASSPVSGQGAFF. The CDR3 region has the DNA TGTGCCAGCTCACCAGTTTCGGGACAGGGGGCTTTCTTT.

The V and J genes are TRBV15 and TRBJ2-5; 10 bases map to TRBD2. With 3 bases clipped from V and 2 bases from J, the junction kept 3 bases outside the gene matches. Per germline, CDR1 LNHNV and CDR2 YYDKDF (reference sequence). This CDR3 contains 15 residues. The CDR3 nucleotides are TGTGCCACCAGCAGGATACTAGCGGGGCAAGAGACCCAGTACTTC. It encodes CATSRILAGQETQYF.

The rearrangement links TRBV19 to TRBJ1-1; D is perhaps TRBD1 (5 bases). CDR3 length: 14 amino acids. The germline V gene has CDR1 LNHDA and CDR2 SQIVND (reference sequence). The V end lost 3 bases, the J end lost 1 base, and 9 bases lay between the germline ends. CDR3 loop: CASSMGRKNTEAFF. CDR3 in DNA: TGTGCCAGTAGTATGGGACGGAAGAACACTGAAGCTTTCTTT.

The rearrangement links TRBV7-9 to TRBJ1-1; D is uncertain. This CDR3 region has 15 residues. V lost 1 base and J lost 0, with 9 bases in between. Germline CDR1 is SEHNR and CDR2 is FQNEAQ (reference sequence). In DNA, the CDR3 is TGTGCCAGCAGCTTAGAGCTGATCATGAACACTGAAGCTTTCTTT. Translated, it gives CASSLELIMNTEAFF.

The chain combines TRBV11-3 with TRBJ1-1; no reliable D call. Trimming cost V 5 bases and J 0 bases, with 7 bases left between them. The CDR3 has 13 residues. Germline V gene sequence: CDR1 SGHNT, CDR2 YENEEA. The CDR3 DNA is TGTGCCAGCAGCGAACGGATGAACACTGAAGCTTTCTTT. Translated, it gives CASSERMNTEAFF.

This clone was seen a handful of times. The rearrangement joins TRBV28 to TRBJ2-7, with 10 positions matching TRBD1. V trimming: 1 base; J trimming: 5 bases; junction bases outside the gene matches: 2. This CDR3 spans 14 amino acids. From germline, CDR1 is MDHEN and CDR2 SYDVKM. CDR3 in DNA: TGTGCCAGCAGTTTATCGACAGGGGGCAACGAGCAGTACTTC. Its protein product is CASSLSTGGNEQYF.

This chain's CDR3 is CASKRGQTDTQYF. DNA for the CDR3: TGTGCCAGTAAGCGGGGGCAGACAGATACGCAGTATTTT. The chain combines TRBV6-5 with TRBJ2-3, with TRBD2 identical over 8 bases. In germline, CDR1 is MNHEY, CDR2 SVGAGI. The CDR3 has 13 residues. J was trimmed by 3 bases and V by 9 bases; bases with no gene match: 5.

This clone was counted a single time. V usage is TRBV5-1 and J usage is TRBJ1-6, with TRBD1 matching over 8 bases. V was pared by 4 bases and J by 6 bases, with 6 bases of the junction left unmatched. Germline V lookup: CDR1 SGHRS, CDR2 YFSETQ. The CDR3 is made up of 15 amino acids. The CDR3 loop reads CASSPQGAGNSPLHF. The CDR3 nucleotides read TGCGCCAGCAGCCCGCAGGGGGCGGGTAATTCACCCCTCCACTTT.

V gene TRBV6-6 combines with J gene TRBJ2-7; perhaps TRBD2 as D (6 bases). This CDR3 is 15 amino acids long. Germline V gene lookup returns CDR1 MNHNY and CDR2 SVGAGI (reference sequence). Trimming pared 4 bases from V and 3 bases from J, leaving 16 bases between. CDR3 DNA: TGTGCCAGCAGTTCCTACAAGGCGGGGAACTACGAGCAGTACTTC. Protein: CASSSYKAGNYEQYF.

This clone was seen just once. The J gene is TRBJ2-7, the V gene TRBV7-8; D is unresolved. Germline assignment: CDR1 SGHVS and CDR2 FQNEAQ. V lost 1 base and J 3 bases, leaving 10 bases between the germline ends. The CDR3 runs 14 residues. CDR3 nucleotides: TGTGCCAGCAGCTTAGTCGCAAAAAGCTACGAGCAGTACTTC. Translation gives CASSLVAKSYEQYF.

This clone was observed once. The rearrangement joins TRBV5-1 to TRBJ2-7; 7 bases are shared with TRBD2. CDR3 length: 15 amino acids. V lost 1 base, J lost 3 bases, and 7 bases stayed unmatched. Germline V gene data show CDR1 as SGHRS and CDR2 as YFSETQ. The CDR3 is CASSLSGGGLYEQYF. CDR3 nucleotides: TGCGCCAGCAGCTTGAGCGGCGGGGGTCTCTACGAGCAGTACTTC. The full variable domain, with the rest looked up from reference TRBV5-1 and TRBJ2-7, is KAGVTQTPRYLIKTRGQQVTLSCSPISGHRSVSWYQQTPGQGLQFLFEYFSETQRNKGNFPGRFSGRQFSNSRSEMNVSTLELGDSALYLCASSLSGGGLYEQYFGPGTRLTVT.

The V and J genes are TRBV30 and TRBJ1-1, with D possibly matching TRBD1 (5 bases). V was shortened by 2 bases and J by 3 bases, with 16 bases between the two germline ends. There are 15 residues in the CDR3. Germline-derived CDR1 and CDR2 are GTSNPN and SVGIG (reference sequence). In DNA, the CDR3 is TGTGCCTGGAGTCTGTACTTGCAGGGACACACTGAAGCTTTCTTT. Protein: CAWSLYLQGHTEAFF.

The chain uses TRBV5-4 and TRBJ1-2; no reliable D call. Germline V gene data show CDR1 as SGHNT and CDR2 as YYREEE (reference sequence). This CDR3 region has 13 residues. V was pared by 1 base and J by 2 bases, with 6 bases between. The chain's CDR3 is CASSLNSNYGYTF. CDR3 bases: TGTGCCAGCAGCTTGAACAGCAACTATGGCTACACCTTC.

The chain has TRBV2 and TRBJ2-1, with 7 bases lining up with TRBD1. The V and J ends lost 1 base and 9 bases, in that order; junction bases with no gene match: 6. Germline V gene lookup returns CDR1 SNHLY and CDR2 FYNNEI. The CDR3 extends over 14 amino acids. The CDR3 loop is CASSEEAQGIEQFF. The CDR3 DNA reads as TGTGCCAGCAGTGAAGAGGCACAGGGGATTGAGCAGTTCTTC.

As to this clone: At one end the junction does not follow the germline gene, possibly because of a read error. The CDR3 region is CASRLDRDDEQYF. In DNA, the CDR3 is TGCGCCAGCAGATTGGACAGGGACGACGAGCAGTACTTC. J is TRBJ2-7 and V is TRBV5-1; 8 bases agree with TRBD1. This CDR3 region has 13 residues. Germline-derived CDR1 and CDR2 are SGHRS and YFSETQ.

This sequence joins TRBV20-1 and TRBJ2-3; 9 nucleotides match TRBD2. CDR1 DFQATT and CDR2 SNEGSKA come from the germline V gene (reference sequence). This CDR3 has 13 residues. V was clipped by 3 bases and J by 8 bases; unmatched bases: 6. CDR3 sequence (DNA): TGCAGTGCTAGTCCTAGCGGGGACAGTACGCAGTATTTT. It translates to CSASPSGDSTQYF.

The CDR3 coding sequence is TGCAGTGCTAGTGGGGATGATCGGGGGGCCGGCGAGCAGTACTTC. This sequence encodes CSASGDDRGAGEQYF. This chain links TRBV20-1 with TRBJ2-7, with D tentatively TRBD2 (7 bases). Germline V CDR1 and CDR2: DFQATT, SNEGSKA (reference sequence). CDR3 size: 15 residues. The V and J ends lost 3 bases and 6 bases respectively, with 21 bases between them.

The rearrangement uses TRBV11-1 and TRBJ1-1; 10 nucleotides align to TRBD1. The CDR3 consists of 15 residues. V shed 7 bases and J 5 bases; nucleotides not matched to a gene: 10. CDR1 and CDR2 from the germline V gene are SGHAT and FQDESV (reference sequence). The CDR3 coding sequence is TGTGCCAGCAAGGACAGGGGGTATTTTTTAACTGAAGCTTTCTTT. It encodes CASKDRGYFLTEAFF. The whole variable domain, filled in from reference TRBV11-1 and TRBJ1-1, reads EAEVAQSPRYKITEKSQAVAFWCDPISGHATLYWYRQILGQGPELLVQFQDESVVDDSQLPKDRFSAERLKGVDSTLKIQPAELGDSAMYLCASKDRGYFLTEAFFGQGTRLTVV.

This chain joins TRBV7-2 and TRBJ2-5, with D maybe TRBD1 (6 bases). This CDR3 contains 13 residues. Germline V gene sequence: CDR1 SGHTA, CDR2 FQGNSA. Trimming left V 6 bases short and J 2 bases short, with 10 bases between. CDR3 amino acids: CASRQGPQETQYF. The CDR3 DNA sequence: TGTGCCAGCAGACAGGGTCCTCAAGAGACCCAGTACTTC.

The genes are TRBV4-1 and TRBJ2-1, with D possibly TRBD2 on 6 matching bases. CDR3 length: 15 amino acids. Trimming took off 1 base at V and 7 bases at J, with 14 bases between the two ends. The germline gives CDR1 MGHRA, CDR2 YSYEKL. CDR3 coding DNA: TGCGCCAGCAGCCAAGGATATCGGGGGAGGAATGAGCAGTTCTTC. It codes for CASSQGYRGRNEQFF.

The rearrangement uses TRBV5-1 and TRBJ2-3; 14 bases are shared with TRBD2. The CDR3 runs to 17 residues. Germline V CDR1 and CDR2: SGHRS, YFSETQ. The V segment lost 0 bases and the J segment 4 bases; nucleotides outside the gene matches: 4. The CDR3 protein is CASSLVGLAGEADTQYF. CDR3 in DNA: TGCGCCAGCAGCTTGGTGGGACTAGCGGGGGAGGCAGATACGCAGTATTTT.